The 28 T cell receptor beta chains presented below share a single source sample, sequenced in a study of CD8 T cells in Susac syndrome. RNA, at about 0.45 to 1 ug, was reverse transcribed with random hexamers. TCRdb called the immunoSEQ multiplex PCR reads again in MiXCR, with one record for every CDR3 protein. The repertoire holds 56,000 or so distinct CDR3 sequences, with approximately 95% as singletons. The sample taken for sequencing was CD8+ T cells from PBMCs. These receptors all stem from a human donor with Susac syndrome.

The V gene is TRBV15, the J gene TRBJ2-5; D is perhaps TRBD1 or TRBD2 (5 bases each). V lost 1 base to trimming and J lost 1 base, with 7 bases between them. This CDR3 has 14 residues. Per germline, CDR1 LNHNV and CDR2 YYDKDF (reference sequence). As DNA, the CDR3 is TGTGCCACCAGCAGAGTGAGGGGCCAAGAGACCCAGTACTTC. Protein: CATSRVRGQETQYF.

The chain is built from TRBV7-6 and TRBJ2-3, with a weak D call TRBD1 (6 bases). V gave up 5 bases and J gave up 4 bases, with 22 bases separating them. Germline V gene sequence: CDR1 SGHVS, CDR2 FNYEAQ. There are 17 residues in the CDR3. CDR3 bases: TGTGCCAGCAGCCCGAGACAGGCCAAAAACGCTCCAGATACGCAGTATTTT. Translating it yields CASSPRQAKNAPDTQYF.

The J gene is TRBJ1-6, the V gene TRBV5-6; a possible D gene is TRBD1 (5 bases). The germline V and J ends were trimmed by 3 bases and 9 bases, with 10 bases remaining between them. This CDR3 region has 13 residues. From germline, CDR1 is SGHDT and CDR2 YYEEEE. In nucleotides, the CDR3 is TGTGCCAGCAGCTCCCAGGGTTTTTCACCCCTCCACTTT. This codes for CASSSQGFSPLHF.

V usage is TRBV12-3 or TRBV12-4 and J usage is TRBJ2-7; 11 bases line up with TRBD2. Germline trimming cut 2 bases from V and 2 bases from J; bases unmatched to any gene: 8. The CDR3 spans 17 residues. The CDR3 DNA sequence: TGTGCCAGCAGTTTATCGTCGACTAGCGGGATCCCCTACGAGCAGTACTTC. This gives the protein CASSLSSTSGIPYEQYF.

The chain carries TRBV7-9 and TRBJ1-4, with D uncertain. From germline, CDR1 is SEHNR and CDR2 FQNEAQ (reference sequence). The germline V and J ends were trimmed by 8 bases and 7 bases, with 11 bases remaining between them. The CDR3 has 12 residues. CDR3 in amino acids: CASLGSSEKLFF. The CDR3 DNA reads TGTGCCAGCCTCGGAAGTAGTGAAAAACTGTTTTTT.

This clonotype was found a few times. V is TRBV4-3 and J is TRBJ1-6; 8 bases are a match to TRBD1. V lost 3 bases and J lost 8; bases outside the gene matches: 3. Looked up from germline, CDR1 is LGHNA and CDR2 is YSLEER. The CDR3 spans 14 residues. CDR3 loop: CASSQQTGDSPLHF. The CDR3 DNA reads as TGCGCCAGCAGCCAGCAGACAGGGGATTCACCCCTCCACTTT.

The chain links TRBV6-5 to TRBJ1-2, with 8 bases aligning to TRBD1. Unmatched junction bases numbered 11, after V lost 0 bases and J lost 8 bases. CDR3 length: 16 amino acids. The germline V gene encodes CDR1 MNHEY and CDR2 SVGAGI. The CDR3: CASSYSFPPGGQGYTF. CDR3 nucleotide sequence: TGTGCCAGCAGTTACTCGTTCCCCCCAGGGGGCCAAGGCTACACCTTC.

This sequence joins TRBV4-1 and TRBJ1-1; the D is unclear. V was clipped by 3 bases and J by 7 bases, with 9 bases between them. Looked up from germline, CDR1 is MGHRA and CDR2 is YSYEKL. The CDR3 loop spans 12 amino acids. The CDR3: CASSQASNEAFF. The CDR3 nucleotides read TGCGCCAGCAGCCAGGCATCCAATGAAGCTTTCTTT.

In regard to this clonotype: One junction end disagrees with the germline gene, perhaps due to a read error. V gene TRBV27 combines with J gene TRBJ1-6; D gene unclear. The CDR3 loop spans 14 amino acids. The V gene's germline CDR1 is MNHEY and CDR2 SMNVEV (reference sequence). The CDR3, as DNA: TGTGCCAGCGGTTTTCAAGGTTTCAATTCACCCCTCCACTTT. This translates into CASGFQGFNSPLHF.

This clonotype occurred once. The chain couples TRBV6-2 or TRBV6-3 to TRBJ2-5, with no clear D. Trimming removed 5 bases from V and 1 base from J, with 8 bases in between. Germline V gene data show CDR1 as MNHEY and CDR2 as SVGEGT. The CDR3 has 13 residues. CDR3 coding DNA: TGTGCCAGCAGTCCGTCTCTCCAAGAGACCCAGTACTTC. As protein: CASSPSLQETQYF.

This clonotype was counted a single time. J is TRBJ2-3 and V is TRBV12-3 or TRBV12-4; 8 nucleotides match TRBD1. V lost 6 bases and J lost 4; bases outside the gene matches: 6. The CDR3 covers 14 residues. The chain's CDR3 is CASSKDREADTQYF. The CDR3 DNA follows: TGTGCCAGCAGCAAGGACAGGGAAGCAGATACGCAGTATTTT.

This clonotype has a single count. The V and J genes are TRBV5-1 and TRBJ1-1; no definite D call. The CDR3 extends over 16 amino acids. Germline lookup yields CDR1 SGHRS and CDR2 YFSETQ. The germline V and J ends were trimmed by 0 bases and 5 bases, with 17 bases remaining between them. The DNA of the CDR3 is TGCGCCAGCAGCTTGGCTACCATTGGGGAACGGACTGAAGCTTTCTTT. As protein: CASSLATIGERTEAFF.

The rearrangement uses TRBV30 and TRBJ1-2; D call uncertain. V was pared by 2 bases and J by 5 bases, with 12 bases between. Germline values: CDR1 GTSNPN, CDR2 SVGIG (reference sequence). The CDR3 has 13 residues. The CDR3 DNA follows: TGTGCCTGGAGTCCCGAAGGTTATTATGGCTACACCTTC. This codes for CAWSPEGYYGYTF.

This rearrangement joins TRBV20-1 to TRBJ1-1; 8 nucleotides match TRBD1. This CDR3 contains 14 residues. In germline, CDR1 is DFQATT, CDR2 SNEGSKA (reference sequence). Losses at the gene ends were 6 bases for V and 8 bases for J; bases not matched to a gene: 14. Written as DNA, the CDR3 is TGCAGTGCCCTAGACTCTCTGGACAGGGTCGAAGCTTTCTTT. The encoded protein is CSALDSLDRVEAFF.

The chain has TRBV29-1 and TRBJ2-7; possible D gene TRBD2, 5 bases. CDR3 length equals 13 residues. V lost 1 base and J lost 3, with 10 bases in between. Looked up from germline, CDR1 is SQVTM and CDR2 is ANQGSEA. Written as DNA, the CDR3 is TGCAGCGTTGAAGTGGAGGTTGGCTACGAGCAGTACTTC. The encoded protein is CSVEVEVGYEQYF.

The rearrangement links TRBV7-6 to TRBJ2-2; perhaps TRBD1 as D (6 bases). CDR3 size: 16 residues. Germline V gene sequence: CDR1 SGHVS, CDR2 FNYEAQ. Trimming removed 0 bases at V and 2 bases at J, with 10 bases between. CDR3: CASSLAPGDNTGELFF. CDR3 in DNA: TGTGCCAGCAGCTTAGCTCCAGGGGATAACACCGGGGAGCTGTTTTTT.

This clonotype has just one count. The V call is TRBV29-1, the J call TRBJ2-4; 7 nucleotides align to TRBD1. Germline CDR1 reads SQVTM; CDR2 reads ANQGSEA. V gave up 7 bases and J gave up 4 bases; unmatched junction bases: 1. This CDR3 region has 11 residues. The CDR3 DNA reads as TGCAGCGGGGGACAGAAAAACATTCAGTACTTC. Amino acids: CSGGQKNIQYF.

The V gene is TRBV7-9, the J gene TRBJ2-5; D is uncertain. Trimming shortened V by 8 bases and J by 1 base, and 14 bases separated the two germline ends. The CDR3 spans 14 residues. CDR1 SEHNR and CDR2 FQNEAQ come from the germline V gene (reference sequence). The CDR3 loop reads CASRKGESQETQYF. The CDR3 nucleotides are TGTGCCAGCCGTAAAGGAGAGAGCCAAGAGACCCAGTACTTC.

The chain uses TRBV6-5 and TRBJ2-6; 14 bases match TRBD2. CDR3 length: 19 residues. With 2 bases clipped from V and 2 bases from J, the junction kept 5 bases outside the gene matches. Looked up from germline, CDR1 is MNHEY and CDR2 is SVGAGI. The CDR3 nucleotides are TGTGCCAGCAGTTACCCGACTAGCGGGGGGGCCCCTGGGGCCAACGTCCTGACTTTC. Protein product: CASSYPTSGGAPGANVLTF.

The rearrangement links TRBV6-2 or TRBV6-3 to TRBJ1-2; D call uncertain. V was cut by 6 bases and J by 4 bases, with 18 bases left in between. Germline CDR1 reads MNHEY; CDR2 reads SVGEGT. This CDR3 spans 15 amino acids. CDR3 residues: CASRPPRTATYGYTF. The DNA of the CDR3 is TGTGCCAGCAGACCCCCTAGGACGGCCACCTATGGCTACACCTTC.

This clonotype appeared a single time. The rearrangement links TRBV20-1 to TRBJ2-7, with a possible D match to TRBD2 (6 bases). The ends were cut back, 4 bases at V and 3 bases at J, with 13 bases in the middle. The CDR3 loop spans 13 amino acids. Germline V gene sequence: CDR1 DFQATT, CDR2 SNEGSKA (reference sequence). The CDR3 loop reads CSATEGPLYEQYF. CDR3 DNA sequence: TGCAGTGCTACGGAGGGCCCCCTCTACGAGCAGTACTTC.

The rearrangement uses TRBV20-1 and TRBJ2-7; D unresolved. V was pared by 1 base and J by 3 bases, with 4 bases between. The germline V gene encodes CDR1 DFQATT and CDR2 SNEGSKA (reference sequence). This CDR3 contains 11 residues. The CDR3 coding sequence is TGCAGTGCTAGAGTTGGCTACGAGCAGTACTTC. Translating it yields CSARVGYEQYF.

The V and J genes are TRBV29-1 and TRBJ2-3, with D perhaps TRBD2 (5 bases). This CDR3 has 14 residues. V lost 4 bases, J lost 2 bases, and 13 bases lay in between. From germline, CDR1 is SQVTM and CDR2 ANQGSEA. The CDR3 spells CSVGLWPDTDTQYF. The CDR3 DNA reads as TGCAGCGTTGGACTATGGCCCGACACAGATACGCAGTATTTT.

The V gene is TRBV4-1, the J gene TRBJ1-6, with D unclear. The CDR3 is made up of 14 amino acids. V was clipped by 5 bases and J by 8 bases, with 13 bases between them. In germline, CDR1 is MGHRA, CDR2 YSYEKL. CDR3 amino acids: CASSKISGYSPLHF. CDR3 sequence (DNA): TGCGCCAGCAGCAAAATTTCGGGGTATTCACCCCTCCACTTT.

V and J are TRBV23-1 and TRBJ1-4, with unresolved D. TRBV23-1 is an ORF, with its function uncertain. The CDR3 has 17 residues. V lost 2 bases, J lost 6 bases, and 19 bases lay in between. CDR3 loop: CASSQVTPGKVYEKLFF. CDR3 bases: TGCGCCAGCAGTCAAGTGACACCCGGGAAGGTTTATGAAAAACTGTTTTTT.

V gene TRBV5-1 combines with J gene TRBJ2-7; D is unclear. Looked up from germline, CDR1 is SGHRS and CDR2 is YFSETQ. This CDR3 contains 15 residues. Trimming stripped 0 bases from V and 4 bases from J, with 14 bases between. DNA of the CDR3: TGCGCCAGCAGCTTGGCGGGTAGCTCCTCTTACGAGCAGTACTTC. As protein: CASSLAGSSSYEQYF.

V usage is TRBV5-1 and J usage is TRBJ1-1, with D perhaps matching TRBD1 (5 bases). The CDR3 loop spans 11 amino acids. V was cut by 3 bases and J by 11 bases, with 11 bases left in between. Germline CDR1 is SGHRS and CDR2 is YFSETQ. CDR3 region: CASSSQGSAFF. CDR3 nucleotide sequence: TGCGCCAGCAGCTCTCAGGGTTCGGCTTTCTTT.

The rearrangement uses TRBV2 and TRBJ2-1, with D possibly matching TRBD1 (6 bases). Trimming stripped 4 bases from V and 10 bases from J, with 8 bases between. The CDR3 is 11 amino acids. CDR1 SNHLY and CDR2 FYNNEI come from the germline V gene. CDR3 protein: CASSGGQEQFF. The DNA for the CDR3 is TGTGCCAGCAGTGGTGGACAGGAGCAGTTCTTC.